This T cell receptor (beta chain) originates from a study of blood T cell repertoires in COVID-19. As for the study in general: COVID-19 samples collected from the United States, Italy and Spain covered acute and convalescent phases.

Assay used: immunoSEQ multiplex PCR; TCRdb lists only in-frame clones, some missing. The sample holds 66,000 or so clones, about 80% seen once. V dropped 4 bases and J dropped 0 bases, with 4 bases sitting between them. Germline assignment: CDR1 SEHNR and CDR2 FQNEAQ (reference sequence). This CDR3 comprises 12 residues. The sequencing input was peripheral blood. The receptor comes from a human donor in a cohort sampled during active COVID-19. This sequence joins TRBV7-9 and TRBJ2-7; D ambiguous. The chain's CDR3 is CASSSISYEQYF. The CDR3 nucleotides are TGTGCCAGCAGCTCCATCTCCTACGAGCAGTACTTC.